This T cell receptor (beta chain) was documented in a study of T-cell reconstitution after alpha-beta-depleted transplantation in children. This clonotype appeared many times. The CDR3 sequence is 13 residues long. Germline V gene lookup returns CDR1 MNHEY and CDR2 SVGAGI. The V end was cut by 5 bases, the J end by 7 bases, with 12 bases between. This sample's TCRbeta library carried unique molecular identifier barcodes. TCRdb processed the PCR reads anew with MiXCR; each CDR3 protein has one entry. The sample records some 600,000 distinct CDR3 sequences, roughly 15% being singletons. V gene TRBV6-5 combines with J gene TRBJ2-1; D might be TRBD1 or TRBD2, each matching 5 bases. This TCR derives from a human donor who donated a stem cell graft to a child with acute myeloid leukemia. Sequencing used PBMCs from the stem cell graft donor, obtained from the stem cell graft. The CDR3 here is CASSPGRVNEQFF. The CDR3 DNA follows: TGTGCCAGCAGTCCGGGACGGGTAAATGAGCAGTTCTTC.